This entry lists 5 T cell receptor beta chains sequenced from one sample in a study of Graves' ophthalmopathy and Graves' hyperthyroidism. RNA transcripts provided the template for amplifying TCR beta CDR3 regions. HTBI primers primed a first-round RT-PCR, and a second-round multiplex PCR followed. From the multiplex PCR reads, TCRdb called clonotypes with MiXCR, one entry per CDR3 protein. The sample lists 500,000 to 600,000 distinct CDR3 sequences, under 45% occurring once. Sequencing was done on a sample of peripheral blood or thyroid tissue (not recorded which). These receptors were taken from an adult man with Graves' hyperthyroidism.

This clonotype showed up many times. This chain uses TRBV5-8 with TRBJ1-4; tentatively, D is TRBD1 (5 bases). V lost 2 bases and J lost 8, with 10 bases in between. In germline, CDR1 is SGHTS, CDR2 YDEGEE. The CDR3 loop spans 13 amino acids. The CDR3 region has the DNA TGTGCCAGCAGCTTACAGGATTCCGAAAAACTGTTTTTT. It specifies CASSLQDSEKLFF.

This chain uses TRBV6-6 with TRBJ2-5; a possible D gene is TRBD1 (5 bases). The end of the DNA aligns better with TRBJ2-1, so the J call may be wrong. Germline V gene data show CDR1 as MNHNY and CDR2 as SVGAGI (reference sequence). The CDR3 has 14 amino acids. Here the CDR3 reads CASSYSAGNNEQFF. In DNA, the CDR3 is TGTGCCAGCAGTTACTCGGCAGGGAACAATGAGCAGTTCTTC.

The chain couples TRBV7-8 to TRBJ2-3; 8 positions agree with TRBD2. Looked up from germline, CDR1 is SGHVS and CDR2 is FQNEAQ. J lost 1 base, V lost 3 bases, and 3 bases had no gene match. This CDR3 is built from 15 residues. This CDR3 is CASSFPGLGTDTQYF. In DNA, the CDR3 is TGTGCCAGCAGCTTCCCGGGACTAGGCACAGATACGCAGTATTTT.

This clonotype was seen at least ten times. V and J are TRBV13 and TRBJ2-5; 10 bases line up with TRBD2. CDR3 length: 15 amino acids. J gave up 2 bases and V 5 bases, and 5 bases lay outside the gene matches. Germline lookup yields CDR1 PRHDT and CDR2 FYEKMQ (reference sequence). For the CDR3, the DNA is TGTGCCAGCAGCCCTAGCGGGAGAGGGCAAGAGACCCAGTACTTC. Protein product: CASSPSGRGQETQYF.

This clonotype appeared many times. CDR3 protein: CASSSERRNSPLHF. CDR3 nucleotides: TGTGCCAGCAGTTCGGAAAGGCGTAATTCACCCCTCCACTTT. V and J are TRBV12-3 or TRBV12-4 and TRBJ1-6, with D uncertain. The V and J ends lost 4 bases and 6 bases respectively, with 10 bases between them. CDR3 length equals 14 residues.